This TCR beta chain was profiled in a study of shared T cell receptors in the human thymus. Method: immunoSEQ multiplex PCR; TCRdb's copy keeps in-frame clones and lacks some. Here the sample spans tens of thousands of clones, roughly 96% being singletons. Germline loops: CDR1 MNHNY, CDR2 SVGAGI (reference sequence). The CDR3 has 15 residues. V gave up 6 bases and J gave up 0 bases; unmatched junction bases: 6. The source material was thymocytes. V usage is TRBV6-6 and J usage is TRBJ2-3; 7 bases are a match to TRBD1. The receptor comes from a human donor. CDR3 sequence (DNA): TGTGCCAGCAGCCTGTCGGGACAGAGCACAGATACGCAGTATTTT. This codes for CASSLSGQSTDTQYF.